This TCR beta chain was recovered during a study of blood T cell repertoires in COVID-19. Study-level background: From T cells, B-cell-depleted T cells, or PBMCs came the material, which was cDNA or gDNA.

Per the original methods: Researchers report that nucleated cell counts were estimated from reference gene primer amplification. Method: immunoSEQ multiplex PCR; TCRdb's copy keeps in-frame clones and lacks some. That table is the source of V, J and clone size, and D and trimming were worked out from the DNA. The table shows hundreds of thousands of clones, with around 84% occurring only once. V was clipped by 4 bases and J by 6 bases; unmatched bases: 14. This CDR3 contains 16 residues. Germline V lookup: CDR1 SGHDT, CDR2 YYEEEE. The clonotype was recovered from a man in his forties or fifties with acute or convalescent COVID-19. V is TRBV5-6 and J is TRBJ2-3, with 7 bases identical to TRBD1. Source material: peripheral blood. The CDR3 region has the DNA TGTGCCAGCAGCCCACTAGATGGGACAGAGATCGATACGCAGTATTTT. Amino acid sequence: CASSPLDGTEIDTQYF.